Below are 31 T cell receptor beta chains sequenced from a single sample in a study of Graves' ophthalmopathy and Graves' hyperthyroidism (dated by TCRdb to 2016 to 2019). The instrument was an Illumina HiSeq 2000. For repertoire sequencing, the TCR beta CDR3 regions were amplified from RNA transcripts. HTBI primers and the Qiagen OneStep RT-PCR kit were used in a first-round RT-PCR, which was followed by a second-round multiplex PCR, size selection and purification. TCRdb ran its own pipeline on the public reads, namely fastp trimming at Q25 and MiXCR clone calling, and kept in-frame beta chains. Every entry covers one CDR3 protein and lists the most common genes and DNA from its rows. The table for this sample lists over 450,000 distinct CDR3 sequences; around an eighth of them were counted only once. The top ten constitute about a tenth of the sample. Sequenced: blood. These receptors came from a woman aged 25-40 years with Graves' ophthalmopathy. Donor details come from another sample of the same person, matched by shared clones.

This clonotype was observed many times. This chain joins TRBV19 and TRBJ2-7; D not certain. This CDR3 is 13 amino acids long. Germline-derived CDR1 and CDR2 are LNHDA and SQIVND (reference sequence). The V end lost 3 bases, the J end lost 5 bases, and 11 bases lay between the germline ends. The CDR3 region is CASSINGVDEQYF. CDR3 nucleotide sequence: TGTGCCAGTAGTATTAATGGGGTCGACGAGCAGTACTTC.

This clonotype was counted ten times or more. V is TRBV28 and J is TRBJ2-7, with D maybe TRBD2 (6 bases). There are 13 residues in the CDR3. Per the germline V gene, CDR1 is MDHEN and CDR2 is SYDVKM. CDR3 residues: CAVGGIPLGEQYF. CDR3 DNA sequence: TGTGCTGTGGGCGGGATTCCCCTCGGGGAGCAGTACTTC.

This clonotype came up many times. This may stem from a read error, because a much larger clone lies one nucleotide away. The rearrangement links TRBV7-8 to TRBJ2-2, with a possible D match to TRBD2 (6 bases). Germline V gene lookup returns CDR1 SGHVS and CDR2 FQNEAQ. CDR3 size: 15 residues. The CDR3 sequence: CASSLWTRPTGGLFF. The CDR3, as DNA: TGTGCCAGCAGCTTATGGACACGCCCCACCGGGGGGCTGTTTTTT.

The sample holds a few counts of this clonotype. The chain links TRBV29-1 to TRBJ1-2; 7 bases align to TRBD1. The CDR3 spans 13 residues. V lost 6 bases to trimming and J lost 4 bases; unmatched junction nucleotides: 8. Germline V CDR1 and CDR2: SQVTM, ANQGSEA. The CDR3 DNA is TGCAGCGTACCGGGACAGCCAATCTATGGCTACACCTTC. Translation: CSVPGQPIYGYTF.

The chain has TRBV10-1 and TRBJ1-2; the match to TRBD1 covers 7 bases. This CDR3 region has 15 residues. V trimming: 2 bases; J trimming: 10 bases; junction bases outside the gene matches: 13. CDR1 is WNHNN, CDR2 SYGVQD, per germline (reference sequence). The CDR3 nucleotides are TGCGCCAGCAGTGAGGAACCGGGACAGACCGATTCCTACACCTTC. This sequence encodes CASSEEPGQTDSYTF.

This clonotype was seen ten or more times. The rearrangement joins TRBV28 to TRBJ2-7; either TRBD1 or TRBD2 may supply D (5 bases each). Germline V lookup: CDR1 MDHEN, CDR2 SYDVKM. The CDR3 length is 14 residues. The ends were cut back, 1 base at V and 6 bases at J, with 13 bases in the middle. The CDR3 nucleotides are TGTGCCAGCAGTTTATTGTCCGGGGCTGGCGAGCAGTACTTC. This gives the protein CASSLLSGAGEQYF.

This clonotype was recorded at least ten times. The chain carries TRBV19 and TRBJ1-2; TRBD1 is a possible D gene (5 bases). The CDR3 contains 14 residues. CDR1 LNHDA and CDR2 SQIVND come from the germline V gene (reference sequence). Trimming removed 8 bases from V and 3 bases from J, with 16 bases in between. CDR3 in DNA: TGTGCCAGTCGTAGCTCAGGGTCGTACTATGGCTACACCTTC. It translates to CASRSSGSYYGYTF.

The table lists this clonotype with many counts. The V gene is TRBV6-1, the J gene TRBJ1-2; 8 nucleotides agree with TRBD1. V shed 6 bases and J 6 bases; nucleotides not matched to a gene: 6. The CDR3 has 13 amino acids. Germline V gene sequence: CDR1 MNHNS, CDR2 SASEGT. DNA of the CDR3: TGTGCCAGCAGAAGGACAGGGTTAGATGGCTACACCTTC. Protein sequence: CASRRTGLDGYTF.

Comment on this clonotype: A much larger clone lies a single base off, so this may be a read error. The chain joins TRBV28 to TRBJ2-7; the D is unclear. The CDR3 has 12 residues. Germline values: CDR1 MDHEN, CDR2 SYDVKM. The germline V and J ends were trimmed by 6 bases and 0 bases, with 6 bases remaining between them. CDR3 bases: TGTGCCAGCAGGGCACCCTCCTACGAGCAGTACTTC. Residues: CASRAPSYEQYF.

This clonotype was seen at least ten times. The chain combines TRBV5-1 with TRBJ1-1; 8 nucleotides align to TRBD1. The CDR3 has 15 amino acids. With 1 base clipped from V and 3 bases from J, the junction kept 5 bases outside the gene matches. CDR1 is SGHRS, CDR2 YFSETQ, per germline. The CDR3 spells CASSLTGQGDTEAFF. For the CDR3, the DNA is TGCGCCAGCAGCTTGACCGGACAGGGAGACACTGAAGCTTTCTTT.

The chain carries TRBV6-5 and TRBJ1-5; D perhaps matches TRBD1 (5 bases). This CDR3 is built from 13 residues. Germline V gene lookup returns CDR1 MNHEY and CDR2 SVGAGI. The V end lost 4 bases, the J end lost 7 bases, and 11 bases lay between the germline ends. CDR3 loop: CASSWGTVQPQHF. DNA for the CDR3: TGTGCCAGCAGTTGGGGGACGGTCCAGCCCCAGCATTTT.

This clonotype was recorded at least ten times. The chain uses TRBV28 and TRBJ1-2, with 7 nucleotides matching TRBD1. Germline-derived CDR1 and CDR2 are MDHEN and SYDVKM. This CDR3 contains 14 residues. Trimming at V came to 3 bases and at J to 4 bases, leaving 5 bases not matched to a gene. For the CDR3, the DNA is TGTGCCAGCAGTTTGGCGGCAGGGGGCTATGGCTACACCTTC. Translating gives CASSLAAGGYGYTF.

This clonotype was recorded many times. The V and J genes are TRBV19 and TRBJ1-5, with a possible D match to TRBD1 (5 bases). CDR1 is LNHDA and CDR2 is SQIVND in the germline V gene (reference sequence). Between the trimmed V and J ends, which lost 7 bases and 4 bases, there was a span of 14 bases. The CDR3 has 14 residues. In DNA, the CDR3 is TGTGCCAGTACCCCCGAGGGGAAGAATCAGCCCCAGCATTTT. Translating it yields CASTPEGKNQPQHF.

This clonotype was recorded many times. The V and J genes are TRBV27 and TRBJ1-6; D perhaps matches TRBD1 (6 bases). Germline CDR1 reads MNHEY; CDR2 reads SMNVEV (reference sequence). The germline V and J ends were trimmed by 4 bases and 0 bases, with 10 bases remaining between them. The CDR3 loop spans 16 amino acids. The CDR3 DNA follows: TGTGCCAGCAGTTGGGACACGAGCTCCTATAATTCACCCCTCCACTTT. Protein product: CASSWDTSSYNSPLHF.

The rearrangement links TRBV18 to TRBJ2-2; TRBD1 matches 7 bases. Trimming took 3 bases from V and 2 from J; bases not matched to a gene: 6. Germline loops: CDR1 KGHSH, CDR2 LQKENI. The CDR3 is made up of 16 amino acids. CDR3 protein: CASSPQRQGNTGELFF. DNA for the CDR3: TGTGCCAGCTCACCTCAACGACAGGGCAACACCGGGGAGCTGTTTTTT.

The rearrangement links TRBV10-3 to TRBJ2-3, with TRBD2 identical over 10 bases. From germline, CDR1 is ENHRY and CDR2 SYGVKD. This CDR3 is 18 amino acids long. The junction had 10 bases not matched to a gene; V was cut back by 0 bases and J by 4 bases. The CDR3 DNA follows: TGTGCCATCAGTGAGTCGAGCGGGGGGGGACGCAGCTCAGATACGCAGTATTTT. Translating it yields CAISESSGGGRSSDTQYF.

This clonotype was observed many times. The DNA of the CDR3 is TGTGCCTTCGCTCCCGAAAACAGGGGGTCGAGGAATCAGCCCCAGCATTTT. The encoded protein is CAFAPENRGSRNQPQHF. The gene calls are TRBV6-1 and TRBJ1-5, with TRBD1 matching over 8 bases. V shed 11 bases and J 4 bases; nucleotides not matched to a gene: 19. The CDR3 spans 17 residues. Germline CDR1 and CDR2: MNHNS and SASEGT.

This clonotype was observed at least ten times. The rearrangement uses TRBV6-1 and TRBJ2-5, with D perhaps matching TRBD2 (6 bases). CDR3 size: 16 residues. The V and J ends lost 6 bases and 5 bases respectively, with 22 bases between them. CDR1 is MNHNS, CDR2 SASEGT, per germline. Here the CDR3 reads CASRGTDRGTFETQYF. The CDR3 DNA follows: TGTGCCAGCAGGGGAACAGACCGCGGGACGTTTGAGACCCAGTACTTC.

This clonotype has just a few counts. A much larger clone differs by one base, so this may be a read error. The chain employs TRBV28 and TRBJ2-5; D remains ambiguous. Trimming removed 6 bases from V and 2 bases from J, with 4 bases in between. Germline CDR1 and CDR2: MDHEN and SYDVKM. The CDR3 spans 11 residues. CDR3 nucleotides: TGTGCCAGCAGAATACAAGAGACCCAGTACTTC. Its translation: CASRIQETQYF.

This clonotype showed up just a few times. The rearrangement links TRBV4-1 to TRBJ2-7, with D maybe TRBD1 (5 bases). The V end was cut by 1 base, the J end by 5 bases, with 9 bases between. CDR1 and CDR2 from the germline V gene are MGHRA and YSYEKL. The CDR3 contains 13 residues. For the CDR3, the DNA is TGCGCCAGCAGCCAAGGGACATTCCACGAGCAGTACTTC. It encodes CASSQGTFHEQYF.

This rearrangement joins TRBV12-3 or TRBV12-4 to TRBJ2-5; tentatively, D is TRBD2 (6 bases). The CDR3 runs to 12 residues. V dropped 5 bases and J dropped 7 bases, with 11 bases sitting between them. Here the CDR3 reads CASSGDFGTQYF. The CDR3 DNA reads TGTGCCAGCAGTGGGGACTTCGGGACCCAGTACTTC.

In this sample, this clonotype turned up many times. This chain connects TRBV20-1 to TRBJ2-5; maybe TRBD1 (5 bases). This CDR3 has 13 amino acids. The germline V gene encodes CDR1 DFQATT and CDR2 SNEGSKA (reference sequence). Deletions cut 3 bases from V and 3 bases from J, with 11 bases between. The CDR3 here is CSASRTGEETQYF. The DNA of the CDR3 is TGCAGTGCTAGTCGAACAGGAGAAGAGACCCAGTACTTC.

This clonotype occurred many times. The J gene is TRBJ2-5, the V gene TRBV11-1; D remains unclear. The CDR3 totals 14 residues. Trimming pared 2 bases from V and 3 bases from J, leaving 10 bases between. CDR1 and CDR2 from the germline V gene are SGHAT and FQDESV (reference sequence). CDR3 loop: CASSLTPTKETQYF. The CDR3 nucleotides are TGTGCCAGCAGCTTAACTCCAACCAAAGAGACCCAGTACTTC.

The sample holds many counts of this clonotype. The chain uses TRBV12-3 or TRBV12-4 and TRBJ2-7, with D tentatively TRBD2 (5 bases). V lost 3 bases and J lost 0, with 12 bases in between. The CDR3 sequence is 15 residues long. Here the CDR3 reads CASSFFGLGSYEQYF. The CDR3 bases are TGTGCCAGCAGTTTCTTCGGACTGGGCTCCTACGAGCAGTACTTC.

This clonotype was observed at least ten times. This sequence joins TRBV6-2 or TRBV6-3 and TRBJ2-2, with D unresolved. CDR1 MNHEY and CDR2 SVGEGT come from the germline V gene. This CDR3 is 15 amino acids long. V was shortened by 2 bases and J by 0 bases, with 7 bases between the two germline ends. The CDR3 reads CASSYKFANTGELFF. The CDR3 DNA reads TGTGCCAGCAGTTACAAGTTCGCGAACACCGGGGAGCTGTTTTTT.

This clonotype was picked up many times. V and J are TRBV27 and TRBJ2-5; 8 bases line up with TRBD1. J was trimmed by 4 bases and V by 4 bases; bases with no gene match: 8. CDR1 MNHEY and CDR2 SMNVEV come from the germline V gene (reference sequence). CDR3 size: 15 residues. The chain's CDR3 is CASSSGTGLAETQYF. Here the CDR3 DNA reads TGTGCCAGCAGTTCGGGGACAGGCTTGGCAGAGACCCAGTACTTC.

In the case of this clonotype: Mismatch with germline at one junction end may stem from a read error. The chain has TRBV28 and TRBJ2-5, with 7 bases fitting TRBD2. Germline CDR1 reads MDHEN; CDR2 reads SYDVKM. The CDR3 contains 14 residues. CDR3 DNA sequence: TGTGCCATCAGTGATCGACTAGCTGATGAGACCCAGTACTTC. Its protein is CAISDRLADETQYF.

This clonotype was recorded at least ten times. The V and J genes are TRBV12-3 or TRBV12-4 and TRBJ1-5; unclear D gene. V shed 5 bases and J shed 9 bases, with 11 bases lying between them. The CDR3 runs 12 residues. In DNA, the CDR3 is TGTGCCAGCAGTCCACGTCTCCGGCCCCAGCATTTT. It codes for CASSPRLRPQHF.

This clonotype was seen at least ten times. A junction boundary mismatches the germline segment, possibly from a read error. The chain combines TRBV20-1 with TRBJ2-7; a possible D gene is TRBD1 (5 bases). Germline V gene data show CDR1 as DFQATT and CDR2 as SNEGSKA (reference sequence). This CDR3 has 14 amino acids. CDR3 in amino acids: CSARDPREGYEQYF. The CDR3, as DNA: TGCAGTGCTCGAGACCCCAGGGAAGGTTACGAGCAGTACTTC.

This clonotype was recorded many times. The chain recombines TRBV3-1 with TRBJ2-2, with 10 bases aligning to TRBD1. The CDR3 totals 15 residues. Germline CDR1 LGHDT, CDR2 YNNKEL (reference sequence). Unmatched junction bases numbered 7, after V lost 9 bases and J lost 3 bases. CDR3 region: CASTTGTGDTGELFF. CDR3 bases: TGTGCCAGTACTACCGGGACAGGGGACACCGGGGAGCTGTTTTTT.

This chain connects TRBV11-2 to TRBJ1-1; TRBD1 might be the D (6 bases). Trimming pared 1 base from V and 3 bases from J, leaving 15 bases between. Germline V gene lookup returns CDR1 SGHAT and CDR2 FQNNGV. The CDR3 contains 16 residues. CDR3: CASSLGHLGGDTEAFF. The CDR3 bases are TGTGCCAGCAGCTTAGGTCACTTAGGGGGAGACACTGAAGCTTTCTTT. The variable domain in full, completed from reference TRBV11-2 and TRBJ1-1, reads EAGVAQSPRYKIIEKRQSVAFWCNPISGHATLYWYQQILGQGPKLLIQFQNNGVVDDSQLPKDRFSAERLKGVDSTLKIQPAKLEDSAVYLCASSLGHLGGDTEAFFGQGTRLTVV.